This T cell receptor beta chain was identified in a study of blood T cell repertoires in COVID-19. Study context: Both acute and convalescent COVID-19 samples were obtained from the United States, Italy and Spain. In each case, the material was cDNA or gDNA derived from T cells, B-cell-depleted T cells, or PBMCs.

There are 15 residues in the CDR3. The ends lost 3 bases at V and 0 bases at J; junction bases unmatched: 0. Germline CDR1 KGHSH, CDR2 LQKENI. Authors' processing steps: Amplification of reference gene primers provided the estimated nucleated cell counts. Some clones are missing from TCRdb's copy, which holds only in-frame ones; the method was immunoSEQ multiplex PCR. V and J calls and clone size follow that table, whereas D and trimming were derived from the DNA. This table has hundreds of thousands of clones, over 70% appearing once. The chain has TRBV18 and TRBJ2-7; 12 bases fit TRBD2. This TCR was recovered from a woman aged 35 to 49 who had recovered from COVID-19. Sequences were obtained from peripheral blood. CDR3: CASSPTSGSSYEQYF. CDR3 coding DNA: TGTGCCAGCTCACCGACTAGCGGGAGCTCCTACGAGCAGTACTTC. The full variable domain, completed using reference TRBV18 and TRBJ2-7, is NAGVMQNPRHLVRRRGQEARLRCSPMKGHSHVYWYRQLPEEGLKFMVYLQKENIIDESGMPKERFSAEFPKEGPSILRIQQVVRGDSAAYFCASSPTSGSSYEQYFGPGTRLTVT.